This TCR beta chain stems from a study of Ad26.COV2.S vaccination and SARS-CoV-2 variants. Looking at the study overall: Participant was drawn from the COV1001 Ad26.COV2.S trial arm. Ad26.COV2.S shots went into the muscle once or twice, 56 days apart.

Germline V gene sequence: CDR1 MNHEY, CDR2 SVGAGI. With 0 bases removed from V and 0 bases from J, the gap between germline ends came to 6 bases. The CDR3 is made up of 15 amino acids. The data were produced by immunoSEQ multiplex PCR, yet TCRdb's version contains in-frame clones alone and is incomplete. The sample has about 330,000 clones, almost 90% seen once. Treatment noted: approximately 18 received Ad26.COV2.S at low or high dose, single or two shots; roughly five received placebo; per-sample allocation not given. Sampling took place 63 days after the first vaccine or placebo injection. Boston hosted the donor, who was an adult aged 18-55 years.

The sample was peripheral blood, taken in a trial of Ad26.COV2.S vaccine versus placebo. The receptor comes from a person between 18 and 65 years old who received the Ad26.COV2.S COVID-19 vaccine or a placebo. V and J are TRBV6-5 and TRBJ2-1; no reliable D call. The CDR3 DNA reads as TGTGCCAGCAGTTACTCCCACCCCTCCTACAATGAGCAGTTCTTC. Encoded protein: CASSYSHPSYNEQFF.